These 13 T cell receptor beta chains were all obtained from the same sample, sequenced in a study of blood T cell repertoires in COVID-19. Using immunoSEQ multiplex PCR, the repertoire was profiled, and TCRdb retains in-frame clones only, with some absent. The repertoire holds 110,000 to 150,000 clones, with less than 85% as singletons. Sequenced: peripheral blood. Source of these receptors: a human donor in a cohort sampled during active COVID-19.

This chain uses TRBV7-9 with TRBJ2-3; 10 bases map to TRBD2. CDR3 length equals 16 residues. Germline V gene sequence: CDR1 SEHNR, CDR2 FQNEAQ (reference sequence). J gave up 4 bases and V 1 base, and 5 bases lay outside the gene matches. Written as DNA, the CDR3 is TGTGCCAGCAGCTTAGTTTCCGGGACTAGCGCAGATACGCAGTATTTT. This translates into CASSLVSGTSADTQYF.

CDR3 nucleotides: TGCGCCAGCAGCCACCCGGGTGGTGGCTACACCTTC. This translates into CASSHPGGGYTF. The chain carries TRBV4-3 and TRBJ1-2; D remains ambiguous. The V end lost 3 bases, the J end lost 7 bases, and 9 bases lay between the germline ends. The CDR3 is 12 amino acids. Looked up from germline, CDR1 is LGHNA and CDR2 is YSLEER.

V gene TRBV29-1 combines with J gene TRBJ2-1, with 16 bases identical to TRBD2. CDR1 and CDR2 from the germline V gene are SQVTM and ANQGSEA. V lost 3 bases to trimming and J lost 4 bases; unmatched junction nucleotides: 6. The length of the CDR3 is 17 residues. CDR3 region: CSVEGLAGGQGYNEQFF. The CDR3 coding sequence is TGCAGCGTTGAGGGACTAGCGGGGGGGCAAGGATACAATGAGCAGTTCTTC.

This chain uses TRBV7-8 with TRBJ2-3, with 13 bases lining up with TRBD2. Germline lookup yields CDR1 SGHVS and CDR2 FQNEAQ. Trimming removed 5 bases from V and 2 bases from J; junction bases left unmatched: 10. The CDR3 covers 18 residues. CDR3 in DNA: TGTGCCAGCAGCCCCCGGACTAGCGGGGGAGAAATCACAGATACGCAGTATTTT. This encodes CASSPRTSGGEITDTQYF.

This chain connects TRBV3-1 (or the pseudogene TRBV3-2) to TRBJ2-7; D perhaps matches TRBD2 (6 bases). Germline loops: CDR1 LGHDT, CDR2 YNNKEL (reference sequence). V was cut by 0 bases and J by 12 bases, with 15 bases left in between. The CDR3 sequence is 13 residues long. The CDR3 spells CASSQDLFSGLYF. The DNA for the CDR3 is TGTGCCAGCAGCCAAGATCTTTTTAGCGGTTTGTACTTC.

This clone was detected only once. The chain recombines TRBV6-2 or TRBV6-3 with TRBJ2-1; TRBD2 is a possible D gene (5 bases). Germline loops: CDR1 MNHEY, CDR2 SVGEGT. CDR3 length: 15 amino acids. The germline V and J ends were trimmed by 2 bases and 3 bases, with 11 bases remaining between them. The CDR3 loop reads CASSYQVGSYNEQFF. In DNA form, the CDR3 reads TGTGCCAGCAGTTACCAGGTGGGGAGCTACAATGAGCAGTTCTTC.

J is TRBJ2-5 and V is TRBV10-3; 7 nucleotides agree with TRBD2. The CDR3 is made up of 14 amino acids. V trimming: 4 bases; J trimming: 3 bases; junction bases outside the gene matches: 5. CDR1 ENHRY and CDR2 SYGVKD come from the germline V gene. CDR3 region: CAISVGRGEETQYF. The CDR3 nucleotides read TGTGCCATCAGTGTAGGACGGGGGGAAGAGACCCAGTACTTC.

This clone showed up just once. The chain joins TRBV19 to TRBJ2-1, with 7 bases lining up with TRBD2. Trimming removed 3 bases from V and 5 bases from J; junction bases left unmatched: 7. Germline values: CDR1 LNHDA, CDR2 SQIVND (reference sequence). The CDR3 has 15 amino acids. Here the CDR3 DNA reads TGTGCCAGTAGTATTAAGCGGGGTATTAACAATGAGCAGTTCTTC. Residues: CASSIKRGINNEQFF.

The gene calls are TRBV10-3 and TRBJ2-7; 14 bases are a match to TRBD2. J lost 6 bases, V lost 0 bases, and 7 bases had no gene match. The CDR3 totals 17 residues. From germline, CDR1 is ENHRY and CDR2 SYGVKD. The CDR3 loop reads CAISESRTSGGSGEQYF. DNA for the CDR3: TGTGCCATCAGTGAGTCCCGGACTAGCGGGGGGTCGGGCGAGCAGTACTTC.

This chain uses TRBV15 with TRBJ1-1, with no clear D. Germline lookup yields CDR1 LNHNV and CDR2 YYDKDF (reference sequence). There are 13 residues in the CDR3. Trimming took off 3 bases at V and 4 bases at J, with 9 bases between the two ends. CDR3 protein: CATSSTAATEAFF. The CDR3 DNA reads TGTGCCACCAGCAGCACAGCCGCCACTGAAGCTTTCTTT.

CDR3 sequence reads: CASSVSQGADTEAFF. DNA for the CDR3: TGTGCCAGCAGCGTTTCACAGGGGGCGGACACTGAAGCTTTCTTT. This rearrangement joins TRBV9 to TRBJ1-1, with 9 positions matching TRBD1. Per the germline V gene, CDR1 is SGDLS and CDR2 is YYNGEE. After removal of 2 bases from V and 3 bases from J, the junction contained 5 bases not matched to a gene. The length of the CDR3 is 15 residues.

J is TRBJ1-1 and V is TRBV29-1; D gene uncertain. The germline V gene encodes CDR1 SQVTM and CDR2 ANQGSEA. The V end was cut by 5 bases, the J end by 0 bases, with 7 bases between. The length of the CDR3 is 12 residues. The CDR3 is CSVLGMNTEAFF. The CDR3 DNA sequence: TGCAGCGTTCTCGGGATGAACACTGAAGCTTTCTTT.

CDR3 sequence: CASSSGQWSDQPQHF. CDR3 DNA sequence: TGTGCCAGCAGCTCGGGACAATGGAGCGATCAGCCCCAGCATTTT. V gene TRBV7-8 combines with J gene TRBJ1-5; tentative D call: TRBD1 (6 bases). From germline, CDR1 is SGHVS and CDR2 FQNEAQ. V dropped 4 bases and J dropped 5 bases, with 15 bases sitting between them. This CDR3 contains 15 residues.